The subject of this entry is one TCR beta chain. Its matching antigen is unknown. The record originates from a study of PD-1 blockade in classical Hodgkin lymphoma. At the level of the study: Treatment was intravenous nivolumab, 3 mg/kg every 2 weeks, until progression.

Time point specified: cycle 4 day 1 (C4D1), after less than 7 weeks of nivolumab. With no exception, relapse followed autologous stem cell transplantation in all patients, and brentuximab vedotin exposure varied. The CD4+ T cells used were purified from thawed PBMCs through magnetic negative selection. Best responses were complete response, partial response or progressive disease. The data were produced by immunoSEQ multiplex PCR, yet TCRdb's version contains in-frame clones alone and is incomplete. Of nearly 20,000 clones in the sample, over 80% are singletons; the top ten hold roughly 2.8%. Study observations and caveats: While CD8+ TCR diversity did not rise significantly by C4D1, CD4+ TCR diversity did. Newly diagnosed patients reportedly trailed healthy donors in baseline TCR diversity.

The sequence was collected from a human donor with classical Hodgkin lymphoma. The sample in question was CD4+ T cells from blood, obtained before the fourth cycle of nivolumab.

CDR3 sequence: CASSLLAGGPGTGELFF. Written as DNA, the CDR3 is TGTGCCAGCAGCTTACTTGCGGGAGGGCCGGGCACCGGGGAGCTGTTTTTT. The chain recombines TRBV7-3 with TRBJ2-2, with TRBD2 matching 9 bases. Germline assignment: CDR1 SGHTA and CDR2 FQGTGA. CDR3 length equals 17 residues. The ends lost 2 bases at V and 4 bases at J; junction bases unmatched: 8.